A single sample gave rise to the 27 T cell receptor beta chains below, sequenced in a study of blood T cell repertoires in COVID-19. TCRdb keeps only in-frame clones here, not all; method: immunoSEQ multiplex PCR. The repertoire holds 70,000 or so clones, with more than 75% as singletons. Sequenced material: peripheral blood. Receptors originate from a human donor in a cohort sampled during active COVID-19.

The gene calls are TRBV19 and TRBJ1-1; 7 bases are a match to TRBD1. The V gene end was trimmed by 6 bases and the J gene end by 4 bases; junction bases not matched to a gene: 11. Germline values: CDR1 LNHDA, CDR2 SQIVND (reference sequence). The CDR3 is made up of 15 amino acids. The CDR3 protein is CASRGDRVEGTEAFF. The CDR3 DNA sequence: TGTGCCAGTAGAGGCGACAGGGTTGAGGGCACTGAAGCTTTCTTT.

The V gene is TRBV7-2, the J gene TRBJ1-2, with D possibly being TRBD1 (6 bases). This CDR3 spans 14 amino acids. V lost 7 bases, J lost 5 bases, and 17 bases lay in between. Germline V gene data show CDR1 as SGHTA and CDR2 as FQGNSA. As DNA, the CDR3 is TGTGCCAGCACCCGGACAGCCCTTAGTTATGGCTACACCTTC. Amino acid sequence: CASTRTALSYGYTF.

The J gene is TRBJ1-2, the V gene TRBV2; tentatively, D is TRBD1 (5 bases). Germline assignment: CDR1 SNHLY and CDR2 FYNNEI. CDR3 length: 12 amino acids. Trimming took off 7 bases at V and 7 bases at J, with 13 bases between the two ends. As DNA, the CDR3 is TGTGCCAGCACACAGGAAGCCTTTGGCTACACCTTC. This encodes CASTQEAFGYTF.

Here the CDR3 reads CSGSGQHYEQYF. CDR3 bases: TGCAGCGGCTCGGGACAGCACTACGAGCAGTACTTC. This chain uses TRBV29-1 with TRBJ2-7; 7 bases are shared with TRBD1. After removal of 7 bases from V and 3 bases from J, the junction contained 6 bases not matched to a gene. Germline CDR1 reads SQVTM; CDR2 reads ANQGSEA. The CDR3 is made up of 12 amino acids.

The CDR3 sequence is CASSQGLHNEQFF. CDR3 DNA: TGTGCCAGCAGCCAGGGGCTTCACAATGAGCAGTTCTTC. The chain uses TRBV7-9 and TRBJ2-1; tentative D call: TRBD1 (6 bases). The germline V gene encodes CDR1 SEHNR and CDR2 FQNEAQ (reference sequence). Trimming left V 5 bases short and J 5 bases short, with 10 bases between. The CDR3 runs 13 residues.

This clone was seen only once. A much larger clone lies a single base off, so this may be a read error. DNA for the CDR3: TGTGCCTGGAGTCCCAGGGACTATGGCTACACCTTC. This codes for CAWSPRDYGYTF. This chain joins TRBV30 and TRBJ1-2, with D perhaps TRBD1 (5 bases). CDR3 length equals 12 residues. Trimming shortened V by 2 bases and J by 3 bases, and 7 bases separated the two germline ends. The germline V gene has CDR1 GTSNPN and CDR2 SVGIG (reference sequence).

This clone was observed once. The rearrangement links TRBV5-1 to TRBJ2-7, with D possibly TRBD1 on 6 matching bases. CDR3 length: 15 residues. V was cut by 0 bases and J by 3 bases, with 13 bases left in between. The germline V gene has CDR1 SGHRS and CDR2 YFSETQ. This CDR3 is CASSLVAGAGYEQYF. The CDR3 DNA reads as TGCGCCAGCAGCTTGGTGGCAGGGGCGGGCTACGAGCAGTACTTC.

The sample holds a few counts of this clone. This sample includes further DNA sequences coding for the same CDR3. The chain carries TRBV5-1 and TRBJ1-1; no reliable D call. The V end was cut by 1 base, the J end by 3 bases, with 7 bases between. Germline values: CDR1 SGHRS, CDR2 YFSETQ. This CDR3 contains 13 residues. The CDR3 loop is CASSLKQDTEAFF. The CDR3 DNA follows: TGCGCCAGCAGCTTGAAACAAGACACTGAAGCTTTCTTT. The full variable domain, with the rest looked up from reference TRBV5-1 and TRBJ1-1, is KAGVTQTPRYLIKTRGQQVTLSCSPISGHRSVSWYQQTPGQGLQFLFEYFSETQRNKGNFPGRFSGRQFSNSRSEMNVSTLELGDSALYLCASSLKQDTEAFFGQGTRLTVV.

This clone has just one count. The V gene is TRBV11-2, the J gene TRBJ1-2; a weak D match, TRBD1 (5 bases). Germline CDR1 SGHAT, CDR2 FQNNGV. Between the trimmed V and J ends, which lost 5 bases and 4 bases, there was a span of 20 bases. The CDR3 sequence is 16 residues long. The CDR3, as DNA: TGTGCCAGCAGCGTGGGGGGGTTATCAAAGTCCTATGGCTACACCTTC. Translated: CASSVGGLSKSYGYTF.

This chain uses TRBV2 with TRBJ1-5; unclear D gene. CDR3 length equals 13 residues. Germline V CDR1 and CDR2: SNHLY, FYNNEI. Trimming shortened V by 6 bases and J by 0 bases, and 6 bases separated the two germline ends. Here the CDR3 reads CASREYSNQPQHF. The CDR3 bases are TGTGCCAGCAGGGAGTATAGCAATCAGCCCCAGCATTTT.

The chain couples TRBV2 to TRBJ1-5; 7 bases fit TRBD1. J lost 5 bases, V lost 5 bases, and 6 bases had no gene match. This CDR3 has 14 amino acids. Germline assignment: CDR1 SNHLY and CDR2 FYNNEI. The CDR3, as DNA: TGTGCCAGCAGTTACACAGGGGCCGATCAGCCCCAGCATTTT. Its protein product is CASSYTGADQPQHF.

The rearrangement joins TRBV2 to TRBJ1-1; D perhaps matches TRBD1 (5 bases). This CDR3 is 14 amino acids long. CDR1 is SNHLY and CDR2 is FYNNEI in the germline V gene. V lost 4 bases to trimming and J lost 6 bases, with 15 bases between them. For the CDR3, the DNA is TGTGCCAGCAGTGCAGACCGCGCGGGGGCTGAAGCTTTCTTT. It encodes CASSADRAGAEAFF.

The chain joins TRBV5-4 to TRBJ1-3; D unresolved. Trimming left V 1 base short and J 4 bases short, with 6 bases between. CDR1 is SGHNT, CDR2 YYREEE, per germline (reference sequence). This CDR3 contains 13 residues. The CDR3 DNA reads TGTGCCAGCAGCTTGCCCCCGGGAAACACCATATATTTT. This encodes CASSLPPGNTIYF.

This CDR3 is CASSSGQGDEQFF. CDR3 DNA: TGTGCCAGCAGCAGTGGACAGGGTGATGAGCAGTTCTTC. The chain is built from TRBV5-6 and TRBJ2-1, with 8 bases that match TRBD1. Trimming took 4 bases from V and 8 from J; bases not matched to a gene: 5. The CDR3 length is 13 residues. The germline V gene encodes CDR1 SGHDT and CDR2 YYEEEE. Combining the CDR3 with reference TRBV5-6 and TRBJ2-1 gives the whole variable domain DAGVTQSPTHLIKTRGQQVTLRCSPKSGHDTVSWYQQALGQGPQFIFQYYEEEERQRGNFPDRFSGHQFPNYSSELNVNALLLGDSALYLCASSSGQGDEQFFGPGTRLTVL.

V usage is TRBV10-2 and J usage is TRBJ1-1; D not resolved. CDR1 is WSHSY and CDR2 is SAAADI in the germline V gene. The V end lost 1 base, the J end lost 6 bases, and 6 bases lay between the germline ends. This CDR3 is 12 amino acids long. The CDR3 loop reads CASSELTAEAFF. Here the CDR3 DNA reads TGCGCCAGCAGTGAGTTAACAGCTGAAGCTTTCTTT.

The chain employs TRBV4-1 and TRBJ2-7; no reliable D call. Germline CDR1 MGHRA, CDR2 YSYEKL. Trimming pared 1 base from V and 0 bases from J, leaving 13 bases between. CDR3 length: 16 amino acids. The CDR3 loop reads CASSQVAELPSYEQYF. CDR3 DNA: TGCGCCAGCAGCCAAGTTGCTGAGCTCCCCTCCTACGAGCAGTACTTC.

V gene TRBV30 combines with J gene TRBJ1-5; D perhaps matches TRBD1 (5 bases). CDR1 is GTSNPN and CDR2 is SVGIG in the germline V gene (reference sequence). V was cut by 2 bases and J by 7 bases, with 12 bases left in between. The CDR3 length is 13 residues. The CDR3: CAWSFRVGQPQHF. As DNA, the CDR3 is TGTGCCTGGAGTTTCAGGGTCGGGCAGCCCCAGCATTTT.

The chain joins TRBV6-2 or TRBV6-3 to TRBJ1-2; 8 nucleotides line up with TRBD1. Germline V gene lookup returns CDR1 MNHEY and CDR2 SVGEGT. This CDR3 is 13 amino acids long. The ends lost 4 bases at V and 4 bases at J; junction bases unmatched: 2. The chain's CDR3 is CASSSGQGYGYTF. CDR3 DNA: TGTGCCAGCAGTTCCGGACAGGGCTATGGCTACACCTTC.

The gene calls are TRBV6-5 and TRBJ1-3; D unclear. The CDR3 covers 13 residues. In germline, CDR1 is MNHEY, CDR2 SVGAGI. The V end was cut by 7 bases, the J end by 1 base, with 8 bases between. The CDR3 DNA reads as TGTGCCAGCACCCAGGAATCTGGAAACACCATATATTTT. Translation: CASTQESGNTIYF.

The CDR3: CASSQEGVGRGALTNYGYTF. DNA for the CDR3: TGCGCCAGCAGCCAAGAAGGTGTGGGCAGGGGAGCCCTAACTAACTATGGCTACACCTTC. J is TRBJ1-2 and V is TRBV4-1; a weak D match, TRBD1 (6 bases). V lost 0 bases and J 0 bases, leaving 23 bases between the germline ends. Germline CDR1 and CDR2: MGHRA and YSYEKL. This CDR3 has 20 amino acids.

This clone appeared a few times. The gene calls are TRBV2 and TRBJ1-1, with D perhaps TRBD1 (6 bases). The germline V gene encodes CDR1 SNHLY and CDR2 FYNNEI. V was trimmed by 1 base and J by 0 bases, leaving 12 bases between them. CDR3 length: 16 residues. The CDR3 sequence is CASSEEGVGMNTEAFF. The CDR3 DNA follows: TGTGCCAGCAGTGAAGAGGGGGTTGGGATGAACACTGAAGCTTTCTTT.

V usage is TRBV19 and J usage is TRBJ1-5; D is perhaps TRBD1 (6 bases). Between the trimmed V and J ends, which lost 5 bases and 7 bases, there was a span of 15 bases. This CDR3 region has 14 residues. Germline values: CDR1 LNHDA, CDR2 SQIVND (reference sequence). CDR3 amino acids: CASSQQQGSQPQHF. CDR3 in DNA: TGTGCCAGTAGTCAACAACAGGGTTCCCAGCCCCAGCATTTT.

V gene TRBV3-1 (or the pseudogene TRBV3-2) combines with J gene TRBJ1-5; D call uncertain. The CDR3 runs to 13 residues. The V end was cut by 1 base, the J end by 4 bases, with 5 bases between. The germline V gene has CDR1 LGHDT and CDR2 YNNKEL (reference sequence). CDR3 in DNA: TGTGCCAGCAGCCAAGTAGCGAATCAGCCCCAGCATTTT. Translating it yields CASSQVANQPQHF.

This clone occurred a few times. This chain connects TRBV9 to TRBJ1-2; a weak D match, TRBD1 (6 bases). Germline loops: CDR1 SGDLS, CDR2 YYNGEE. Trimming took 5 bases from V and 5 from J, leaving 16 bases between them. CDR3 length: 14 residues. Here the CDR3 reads CASSGYQGQYGYTF. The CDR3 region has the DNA TGTGCCAGCAGTGGGTATCAGGGGCAATATGGCTACACCTTC. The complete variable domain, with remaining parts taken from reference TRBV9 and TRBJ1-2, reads DSGVTQTPKHLITATGQRVTLRCSPRSGDLSVYWYQQSLDQGLQFLIQYYNGEERAKGNILERFSAQQFPDLHSELNLSSLELGDSALYFCASSGYQGQYGYTFGSGTRLTVV.

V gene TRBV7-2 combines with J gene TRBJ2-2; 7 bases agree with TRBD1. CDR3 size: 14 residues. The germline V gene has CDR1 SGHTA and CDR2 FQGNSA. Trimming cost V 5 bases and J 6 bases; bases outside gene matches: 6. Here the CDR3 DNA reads TGTGCCAGCAGCGAACAACAGGGGTCCGGGGAGCTGTTTTTT. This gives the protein CASSEQQGSGELFF.

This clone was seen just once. The CDR3 sequence is CASSLAGGDTGELFF. The CDR3 DNA is TGTGCCAGCAGTCTAGCGGGGGGAGATACCGGGGAGCTGTTTTTT. The chain links TRBV25-1 to TRBJ2-2; 11 bases map to TRBD2. Trimming took 5 bases from V and 5 from J; bases not matched to a gene: 4. Germline V CDR1 and CDR2: MGHDK, SYGVNS. The CDR3 runs to 15 residues.

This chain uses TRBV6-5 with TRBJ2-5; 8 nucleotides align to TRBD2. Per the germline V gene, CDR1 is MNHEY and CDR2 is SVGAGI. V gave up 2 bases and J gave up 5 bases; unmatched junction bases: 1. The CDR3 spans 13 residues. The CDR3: CASSYRGGETQYF. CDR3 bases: TGTGCCAGCAGTTACCGGGGGGGGGAGACCCAGTACTTC.